The subject of this entry is one T cell receptor (beta chain). This record belongs to a study of blood T cell repertoires in COVID-19. V was clipped by 0 bases and J by 3 bases, with 6 bases between them. Germline CDR1 is SGDLS and CDR2 is YYNGEE. This CDR3 has 13 amino acids. Sequenced by immunoSEQ multiplex PCR; TCRdb stores in-frame clones only, minus some. The table lists more than 100,000 clones, 81% of them singletons, with approximately 9.1% in the top ten. The sequence derives from a woman aged 60-75 years with active or convalescent COVID-19. The chain joins TRBV9 to TRBJ2-5, with D possibly matching TRBD2 (6 bases). Sequencing used peripheral blood. The CDR3 loop is CASSVGGEETQYF. The CDR3 DNA sequence: TGTGCCAGCAGCGTAGGCGGGGAAGAGACCCAGTACTTC.